This passage covers 26 T cell receptor beta chains from one sample sequenced in a study of beta chain features in type 1 diabetes. Overall study findings and caveats: A moderate, significant TCRB CDR3 shortening appeared in type 1 diabetes across four CD4+ subsets.

Sequencing targeted expressed TCRB transcripts, as all isolated RNA had been reverse transcribed. This table comes from immunoSEQ multiplex PCR, and its TCRdb copy is limited to in-frame clones, with some not included. The sample lists under 300,000 clones; about 23% were seen once. These TCRs are of unknown antigen specificity. The sequenced sample consisted of naive CD4+ T cells from blood. These receptors all come from a woman in her 30s with type 1 diabetes.

The chain employs TRBV30 and TRBJ1-2; tentatively, D is TRBD1 (5 bases). Trimming shortened V by 2 bases and J by 8 bases, and 12 bases separated the two germline ends. The CDR3 spans 12 residues. Germline CDR1 reads GTSNPN; CDR2 reads SVGIG (reference sequence). CDR3 in amino acids: CAWSKGAGGYTF. The CDR3 DNA reads as TGTGCCTGGAGTAAAGGGGCGGGGGGCTACACCTTC.

This clone was recorded a few times. Additional DNA sequences in this sample encode the identical CDR3. The J gene is TRBJ1-5, the V gene TRBV7-2; maybe TRBD1 (6 bases). Per germline, CDR1 SGHTA and CDR2 FQGNSA. V lost 5 bases and J 0 bases, leaving 8 bases between the germline ends. The CDR3 totals 14 residues. The CDR3 loop is CASSLDSSNQPQHF. Here the CDR3 DNA reads TGTGCCAGCAGCCTGGACAGTAGCAATCAGCCCCAGCATTTT. The full variable domain, rest sourced from reference TRBV7-2 and TRBJ1-5, is GAGVSQSPSNKVTEKGKDVELRCDPISGHTALYWYRQSLGQGLEFLIYFQGNSAPDKSGLPSDRFSAERTGGSVSTLTIQRTQQEDSAVYLCASSLDSSNQPQHFGDGTRLSIL.

This clone has a handful of counts. The chain uses TRBV29-1 and TRBJ1-1; D possibly corresponds to TRBD1 (5 bases). Trimming pared 3 bases from V and 1 base from J, leaving 12 bases between. The CDR3 is 14 residues long. The germline V gene has CDR1 SQVTM and CDR2 ANQGSEA. CDR3 sequence: CSVEVDTANTEAFF. CDR3 DNA sequence: TGCAGCGTTGAGGTGGACACCGCGAACACTGAAGCTTTCTTT.

This clone showed up just a few times. This sample also contains other DNA sequences that code for the same CDR3. This chain uses TRBV28 with TRBJ1-5; 8 bases fit TRBD1. The germline CDR1 and CDR2 sequences are MDHEN and SYDVKM. After removal of 6 bases from V and 1 base from J, the junction contained 5 bases not matched to a gene. The CDR3 sequence is 15 residues long. The DNA for the CDR3 is TGTGCCAGCAGACCGGACAGGGAGAGCAATCAGCCCCAGCATTTT. It encodes CASRPDRESNQPQHF.

The V gene is TRBV7-2, the J gene TRBJ2-7, with TRBD1 matching 7 bases. This CDR3 is built from 15 residues. J lost 1 base, V lost 4 bases, and 7 bases had no gene match. The V gene's germline CDR1 is SGHTA and CDR2 FQGNSA. The CDR3 DNA is TGTGCCAGCAGCTACCGACAGGGTTTTTCCTACGAGCAGTACTTC. Protein product: CASSYRQGFSYEQYF.

This chain connects TRBV27 to TRBJ2-7; 9 positions agree with TRBD1. Per germline, CDR1 MNHEY and CDR2 SMNVEV (reference sequence). This CDR3 spans 13 amino acids. The V and J ends lost 4 bases and 6 bases, in that order; junction bases with no gene match: 4. CDR3 in amino acids: CASSYRGRFEQYF. CDR3 in DNA: TGTGCCAGCAGTTACAGGGGGCGCTTCGAGCAGTACTTC.

This clone was observed a handful of times. The chain uses TRBV4-2 and TRBJ1-5; 7 bases line up with TRBD1. V was pared by 1 base and J by 4 bases, with 1 base of the junction left unmatched. Germline V gene lookup returns CDR1 LGHNA and CDR2 YNFKEQ. The CDR3 spans 14 residues. CDR3 sequence (DNA): TGTGCCAGCAGCCAAGGGGACAGAAATCAGCCCCAGCATTTT. This translates into CASSQGDRNQPQHF.

This chain joins TRBV27 and TRBJ2-1; 9 bases are shared with TRBD2. There are 15 residues in the CDR3. V lost 5 bases, J lost 6 bases, and 8 bases stayed unmatched. The germline V gene has CDR1 MNHEY and CDR2 SMNVEV (reference sequence). CDR3 amino acids: CASSSKGLATNEQFF. The DNA of the CDR3 is TGTGCCAGCAGTAGCAAGGGACTAGCCACCAATGAGCAGTTCTTC.

This clone was counted between two and nine times. The chain has TRBV4-1 and TRBJ1-4, with TRBD1 as a possible D gene (5 bases). The V end lost 2 bases, the J end lost 2 bases, and 9 bases lay between the germline ends. The CDR3 contains 15 residues. Germline V gene sequence: CDR1 MGHRA, CDR2 YSYEKL. CDR3 bases: TGCGCCAGCAGCCAACTCGCAGGGACTAATGAAAAACTGTTTTTT. This encodes CASSQLAGTNEKLFF.

This chain connects TRBV7-8 to TRBJ2-5, with D perhaps TRBD2 (5 bases). Trimming pared 10 bases from V and 2 bases from J, leaving 11 bases between. This CDR3 comprises 12 residues. Germline CDR1 reads SGHVS; CDR2 reads FQNEAQ. DNA of the CDR3: TGTGCCACCAGAGCGGATCAAGAGACCCAGTACTTC. This sequence encodes CATRADQETQYF.

The chain couples TRBV10-3 to TRBJ2-7; maybe TRBD2 (6 bases). V was clipped by 6 bases and J by 4 bases, with 13 bases between them. This CDR3 is 13 amino acids long. Germline V gene sequence: CDR1 ENHRY, CDR2 SYGVKD. The CDR3 DNA is TGTGCCATCAGGACGGGAGAGGGGTACGAGCAGTACTTC. Protein: CAIRTGEGYEQYF.

The chain recombines TRBV28 with TRBJ2-7, with TRBD2 as a possible D gene (6 bases). CDR1 is MDHEN and CDR2 is SYDVKM in the germline V gene. The CDR3 contains 14 residues. V dropped 5 bases and J dropped 3 bases, with 14 bases sitting between them. The CDR3 loop is CASSRAGLVYEQYF. The CDR3 DNA is TGTGCCAGCAGTCGGGCGGGACTCGTCTACGAGCAGTACTTC.

The table lists this clone with a few counts. The rearrangement uses TRBV5-1 and TRBJ2-3, with D possibly matching TRBD2 (6 bases). The CDR3 totals 13 residues. The V end lost 7 bases, the J end lost 3 bases, and 12 bases lay between the germline ends. Germline V gene sequence: CDR1 SGHRS, CDR2 YFSETQ. The CDR3 region is CASEEGTTDTQYF. DNA of the CDR3: TGCGCCAGCGAGGAGGGGACGACAGATACGCAGTATTTT.

This clone was found a few times. The chain joins TRBV15 to TRBJ2-1, with D unresolved. Per the germline V gene, CDR1 is LNHNV and CDR2 is YYDKDF (reference sequence). Between the trimmed V and J ends, which lost 10 bases and 4 bases, there was a span of 14 bases. The CDR3 extends over 13 amino acids. For the CDR3, the DNA is TGTGCCAGTCAGCTCTCAGGATACAATGAGCAGTTCTTC. Translated, it gives CASQLSGYNEQFF.

This clone was seen only a few times. In DNA form, the CDR3 reads TGTGCCAGCAGTCACAGACTAGCGGGACTGGAGACCCAGTACTTC. This sequence encodes CASSHRLAGLETQYF. The V and J genes are TRBV28 and TRBJ2-5, with 11 positions matching TRBD2. This CDR3 spans 15 amino acids. The ends lost 5 bases at V and 5 bases at J; junction bases unmatched: 7. Germline CDR1 is MDHEN and CDR2 is SYDVKM.

This clone was seen more than once but under ten times. The rearrangement uses TRBV7-3 and TRBJ2-1; 12 bases line up with TRBD2. V dropped 1 base and J dropped 7; count of bases not matched to a gene: 11. The germline V gene has CDR1 SGHTA and CDR2 FQGTGA. The CDR3 contains 18 residues. CDR3 in amino acids: CASSLIGLAGGGGNEQFF. The CDR3 region has the DNA TGTGCCAGCAGCTTAATAGGGCTAGCGGGAGGGGGGGGTAATGAGCAGTTCTTC.

The genes are TRBV2 and TRBJ2-1, with a possible D match to TRBD2 (6 bases). Germline values: CDR1 SNHLY, CDR2 FYNNEI. The CDR3 sequence is 13 residues long. The germline V and J ends were trimmed by 4 bases and 12 bases, with 16 bases remaining between them. The CDR3 DNA reads as TGTGCCAGCAGTGGGGACTCCCCCTCGGGGCAGTTCTTC. Translation: CASSGDSPSGQFF.

The CDR3 sequence is CAWKWRSTYNEQFF. The DNA for the CDR3 is TGTGCCTGGAAGTGGCGGAGCACCTACAATGAGCAGTTCTTC. This sequence joins TRBV30 and TRBJ2-1; no clear D. The CDR3 consists of 14 residues. Trimming took 4 bases from V and 2 from J, leaving 12 bases between them. Germline loops: CDR1 GTSNPN, CDR2 SVGIG (reference sequence).

This clone came up a few times. V is TRBV6-5 and J is TRBJ1-5; the match to TRBD1 covers 10 bases. This CDR3 has 16 residues. The J segment lost 3 bases and the V segment lost 2 bases, leaving 4 bases of the junction unmatched. CDR1 and CDR2 from the germline V gene are MNHEY and SVGAGI. CDR3 nucleotides: TGTGCCAGCAGTTACGGGGACAGGGGCGTCAATCAGCCCCAGCATTTT. Translation gives CASSYGDRGVNQPQHF.

This clone occurred a few times. The chain combines TRBV5-1 with TRBJ2-7, with D tentatively TRBD2 (6 bases). Trimming removed 0 bases from V and 5 bases from J, with 15 bases in between. The CDR3 sequence is 15 residues long. Germline values: CDR1 SGHRS, CDR2 YFSETQ. In DNA form, the CDR3 reads TGCGCCAGCAGCTTGGAGGCCGCGGGGTCCCACGAGCAGTACTTC. Encoded protein: CASSLEAAGSHEQYF.

This clone was observed a few times. In the same sample, other DNA sequences code for this CDR3. This sequence joins TRBV19 and TRBJ1-5, with TRBD1 matching over 7 bases. J was trimmed by 3 bases and V by 9 bases; bases with no gene match: 5. CDR3 size: 13 residues. Per the germline V gene, CDR1 is LNHDA and CDR2 is SQIVND (reference sequence). In DNA, the CDR3 is TGTGCCAGCGGGGACAGCGTCAATCAGCCCCAGCATTTT. Translated, it gives CASGDSVNQPQHF.

This clone was counted between two and nine times. This chain connects TRBV15 to TRBJ2-1, with D unresolved. V shed 0 bases and J shed 2 bases, with 5 bases lying between them. In germline, CDR1 is LNHNV, CDR2 YYDKDF (reference sequence). The CDR3 is made up of 14 amino acids. The CDR3 DNA is TGTGCCACCAGCAGAGAGGGCCCCTACAATGAGCAGTTCTTC. It specifies CATSREGPYNEQFF.

This rearrangement joins TRBV30 to TRBJ1-5; perhaps TRBD1 as D (6 bases). CDR1 is GTSNPN, CDR2 SVGIG, per germline (reference sequence). The CDR3 has 14 residues. Deletions cut 3 bases from V and 7 bases from J, with 16 bases between. The CDR3: CAWRPGGGGQPQHF. DNA for the CDR3: TGTGCCTGGAGGCCGGGAGGGGGAGGGCAGCCCCAGCATTTT.

A note on this clone: The identical CDR3 is also encoded by other nucleotide sequences in the sample. The V and J genes are TRBV5-4 and TRBJ2-5; the D is unclear. Between the trimmed V and J ends, which lost 2 bases and 5 bases, there was a span of 4 bases. Looked up from germline, CDR1 is SGHNT and CDR2 is YYREEE (reference sequence). CDR3 length equals 11 residues. CDR3 sequence: CASSFRETQYF. As DNA, the CDR3 is TGTGCCAGCAGCTTCCGGGAGACCCAGTACTTC.

The chain links TRBV28 to TRBJ2-7; TRBD2 matches at 11 bases. J gave up 9 bases and V 6 bases, and 13 bases lay outside the gene matches. CDR1 and CDR2 (germline): MDHEN, SYDVKM. The length of the CDR3 is 15 residues. The CDR3 DNA sequence: TGTGCCAGCAGCAATCGCGCCGGGACTAGCGGAGGGCAGTACTTC. Its translation is CASSNRAGTSGGQYF.

The chain recombines TRBV7-9 with TRBJ1-2; 7 positions agree with TRBD1. V shed 5 bases and J 3 bases; nucleotides not matched to a gene: 3. Germline V gives CDR1 SEHNR, CDR2 FQNEAQ (reference sequence). This CDR3 has 13 amino acids. In DNA form, the CDR3 reads TGTGCCAGCAGCCTCGGACAGGACTATGGCTACACCTTC. Translation: CASSLGQDYGYTF.